The rows below give T cell receptor beta chains drawn from one sample of a study of CD8 T cells in ankylosing spondylitis. TCRdb processed the 5' RACE reads anew with MiXCR; each CDR3 protein has one entry. The sample gives about 300,000 distinct CDR3 sequences, approximately 10% of which show up once; about 10% is in the top ten. The sample taken for sequencing was blood, either unsorted or a sorted T cell fraction (not recorded which). The receptor set was obtained from a female donor with ankylosing spondylitis or in good health (not recorded which). Each CDR3 is given with its conserved first and last residue. The D gene is left open where the match is weak. Not all rows give a size; the values are once, few, many and, for expanded clones, a class.

D gene: TRBD1; J gene: TRBJ1-2; V gene: TRBV20-1; clone size: many; CDR3 DNA: TGCAGTGCCATGGGGGGGACAGAGGTAAACTATGGCTACACCTTC; CDR3 protein: CSAMGGTEVNYGYTF
D gene: TRBD1; J gene: TRBJ1-4; V gene: TRBV12-3/TRBV12-4; clone size: many; CDR3 DNA: TGTGCCAGCAGACCGGACAGGAGGGCGCGAGATGAAAAACTGTTTTTT; CDR3 protein: CASRPDRRARDEKLFF
D gene: TRBD1; J gene: TRBJ1-5; V gene: TRBV30; clone size: .; CDR3 DNA: TGTGCCTGGAGTGTACAGGGGAGGGGTAGCAATCAGCCCCAGCATTTT; CDR3 protein: CAWSVQGRGSNQPQHF
D gene: .; J gene: TRBJ2-7; V gene: TRBV15; clone size: .; CDR3 DNA: TGTGCCACCAGCAGAGATGGTAAAATACCGACATTCTCGAACTACGAGCAGTACTTC; CDR3 protein: CATSRDGKIPTFSNYEQYF
D gene: .; J gene: TRBJ1-6; V gene: TRBV20-1; clone size: many; CDR3 DNA: TGCAGTCCTAAGGGGGGGATGAATTCACCCCTCCACTTT; CDR3 protein: CSPKGGMNSPLHF
D gene: TRBD1; J gene: TRBJ1-2; V gene: TRBV5-5; clone size: few; CDR3 DNA: TGTGCCAGCAGCAAAACCAGGGGGCCTAACTATGGCTACACCTTC; CDR3 protein: CASSKTRGPNYGYTF
D gene: .; J gene: TRBJ1-6; V gene: TRBV6-5; clone size: many; CDR3 DNA: TGTGCCAGCAGTTACTATCCTCTTACGGGAAATTCACCCCTCCACTTT; CDR3 protein: CASSYYPLTGNSPLHF
D gene: .; J gene: TRBJ1-2; V gene: TRBV10-3; clone size: many; CDR3 DNA: TGTGCCATCAGTGAGGACCAGGGAGTCGGAAGCTATGGCTACACCTTC; CDR3 protein: CAISEDQGVGSYGYTF
D gene: .; J gene: TRBJ1-6; V gene: TRBV14; clone size: .; CDR3 DNA: TGTGCCAGCAGCCAAGTTCCGGGATGGGGGTCACCCCTCCACTTT; CDR3 protein: CASSQVPGWGSPLHF
D gene: TRBD1; J gene: TRBJ2-2; V gene: TRBV7-9; clone size: many; CDR3 DNA: TGTGCCAGCAGCCACAGGGGGCAAGGAACCGGGGAGCTGTTTTTT; CDR3 protein: CASSHRGQGTGELFF
D gene: TRBD2; J gene: TRBJ2-7; V gene: TRBV20-1; clone size: few; CDR3 DNA: TGCAGTGCTAGAAGCGGGAGGGCCCTCGTTGAGCAGTACTTC; CDR3 protein: CSARSGRALVEQYF
D gene: .; J gene: TRBJ2-5; V gene: TRBV29-1; clone size: few; CDR3 DNA: TGCAGCGTTGAAGGTATCTTAGCGGACAGGCAACAAGAGACCCAGTACTTC; CDR3 protein: CSVEGILADRQQETQYF
D gene: TRBD1; J gene: TRBJ1-5; V gene: TRBV20-1; clone size: many; CDR3 DNA: TGCAGTGCTACCGCCGGCGGACAGGGGGGTCAGCCCCAGCATTTT; CDR3 protein: CSATAGGQGGQPQHF
D gene: TRBD1; J gene: TRBJ2-1; V gene: TRBV5-5; clone size: .; CDR3 DNA: TGTGCCAGCAGCGGCACAGGGGGCGTTAGTAATGAGCAGTTCTTC; CDR3 protein: CASSGTGGVSNEQFF
D gene: .; J gene: TRBJ1-3; V gene: TRBV20-1; clone size: many; CDR3 DNA: TGCAGTGCTAGAGGGTCTGAGGGGAAGGCTGGAAACACCATATATTTT; CDR3 protein: CSARGSEGKAGNTIYF
D gene: .; J gene: TRBJ1-6; V gene: TRBV20-1; clone size: few; CDR3 DNA: TGCAGTGCCAGAGCGGGGAATAATTCACCCCTCCACTTT; CDR3 protein: CSARAGNNSPLHF
D gene: TRBD2; J gene: TRBJ2-1; V gene: TRBV3-1; clone size: many; CDR3 DNA: TGTGCCAGCAGCGGAAAAAGAACTAGCGGGAAGTACTTC; CDR3 protein: CASSGKRTSGKYF
D gene: .; J gene: TRBJ1-5; V gene: TRBV7-2; clone size: many; CDR3 DNA: TGTGCCAGCAGCTACCCGTATAGCAATCAGCCCCAGCATTTT; CDR3 protein: CASSYPYSNQPQHF
D gene: TRBD2; J gene: TRBJ2-7; V gene: TRBV4-2; clone size: many; CDR3 DNA: TGTGCCAGCAGCCAAGATCCTAGCGGGAGCATTTCCTACGAGCAGTACTTC; CDR3 protein: CASSQDPSGSISYEQYF
D gene: .; J gene: TRBJ2-5; V gene: TRBV28; clone size: many; CDR3 DNA: TGTGCCAGCAGTTTTGGTTTAGAGACCCAGTACTTC; CDR3 protein: CASSFGLETQYF
D gene: TRBD2; J gene: TRBJ2-5; V gene: TRBV4-3; clone size: .; CDR3 DNA: TGCGCCAGCAGCCAAGGCTCGGGACTAGCATTCGAGCTCCAAGAGACCCAGTACTTC; CDR3 protein: CASSQGSGLAFELQETQYF
D gene: .; J gene: TRBJ2-2; V gene: TRBV10-2; clone size: many; CDR3 DNA: TGCGCCAGCAGTGGGGCAGGGGTGACCGGGGAGCTGTTTTTT; CDR3 protein: CASSGAGVTGELFF
D gene: .; J gene: TRBJ2-7; V gene: TRBV20-1; clone size: many; CDR3 DNA: TGCAGTGCGACAGACAGCCGATCAATCTACGAGCAGTACTTC; CDR3 protein: CSATDSRSIYEQYF
D gene: .; J gene: TRBJ2-3; V gene: TRBV5-1; clone size: many; CDR3 DNA: TGCGCCAGCGAAATTGGCGGGCGCAGCACAGATACGCAGTATTTT; CDR3 protein: CASEIGGRSTDTQYF
D gene: TRBD2; J gene: TRBJ2-1; V gene: TRBV5-1; clone size: few; CDR3 DNA: TGCGCCAGCTCCTGGGCTAGCGGGAGTAATGAGCAGTTCTTC; CDR3 protein: CASSWASGSNEQFF
D gene: .; J gene: TRBJ2-1; V gene: TRBV27; clone size: many; CDR3 DNA: TGTGCCAGCAGTTTCAGTCCGGGGTCCAATGAGCAGTTCTTC; CDR3 protein: CASSFSPGSNEQFF
D gene: TRBD1; J gene: TRBJ2-5; V gene: TRBV12-3/TRBV12-4; clone size: once; CDR3 DNA: TGTGCCAGCAGTTTGAGGACAGGGGGTTCTATGCGAGAGACCCAGTACTTC; CDR3 protein: CASSLRTGGSMRETQYF
D gene: .; J gene: TRBJ2-5; V gene: TRBV4-3; clone size: many; CDR3 DNA: TGCGCCAGCAGCCAAGATGGACTTGCCCGGACCCAGTACTTC; CDR3 protein: CASSQDGLARTQYF
D gene: TRBD2; J gene: TRBJ2-3; V gene: TRBV7-2; clone size: .; CDR3 DNA: TGTGCCAGCAGCCGGGGGGGCAGAAGCACAGATACGCAGTATTTT; CDR3 protein: CASSRGGRSTDTQYF
D gene: TRBD2; J gene: TRBJ2-1; V gene: TRBV5-5; clone size: few; CDR3 DNA: TGTGCCAGCAGCTTGGCTGGACCTGGACTAGCGGGGGAAAATGAGCAGTTCTTC; CDR3 protein: CASSLAGPGLAGENEQFF
D gene: .; J gene: TRBJ2-5; V gene: TRBV29-1; clone size: many; CDR3 DNA: TGCAGCGTTACCCGGACAGTCAAAGAGACCCAGTACTTC; CDR3 protein: CSVTRTVKETQYF
D gene: .; J gene: TRBJ2-7; V gene: TRBV11-2; clone size: .; CDR3 DNA: TGTGCCAGCAGCTCCGCCCTGTATGAGCAGTACTTC; CDR3 protein: CASSSALYEQYF
D gene: TRBD2; J gene: TRBJ2-1; V gene: TRBV5-1; clone size: many; CDR3 DNA: TGCGCCAGCAGCTTGCCTAGCGGGTTAAATGAGCAGTTCTTC; CDR3 protein: CASSLPSGLNEQFF
D gene: TRBD2; J gene: TRBJ2-2; V gene: TRBV11-2; clone size: many; CDR3 DNA: TGTGCCAGCGGTTTGGGACTAGCGGGATCCCATGGCACCGGGGAGCTGTTTTTT; CDR3 protein: CASGLGLAGSHGTGELFF
D gene: TRBD2; J gene: TRBJ2-5; V gene: TRBV7-8; clone size: few; CDR3 DNA: TGTGCCAGCACTAGGTGGACTAGCGGGAGCGGAGAGACCCAGTACTTC; CDR3 protein: CASTRWTSGSGETQYF
D gene: .; J gene: TRBJ2-7; V gene: TRBV18; clone size: .; CDR3 DNA: TGTGCCAGCTCCCCTCCAACAGGGAACTACGAGCAGTACTTC; CDR3 protein: CASSPPTGNYEQYF
D gene: TRBD1; J gene: TRBJ2-1; V gene: TRBV29-1; clone size: many; CDR3 DNA: TGCAGCGGGGGGACAGGGAGCAACTACAATGAGCAGTTCTTC; CDR3 protein: CSGGTGSNYNEQFF
D gene: TRBD1; J gene: TRBJ2-7; V gene: TRBV28; clone size: many; CDR3 DNA: TGTGCCAGCAGTTTGGCCGACAGGGGAGTTAACGAGCAGTACTTC; CDR3 protein: CASSLADRGVNEQYF
D gene: TRBD1; J gene: TRBJ1-4; V gene: TRBV5-1; clone size: few; CDR3 DNA: TGCGCCAGCAGCTCAGGACAGGGGGCCCCTAATGAAAAACTGTTTTTT; CDR3 protein: CASSSGQGAPNEKLFF
D gene: TRBD2; J gene: TRBJ2-5; V gene: TRBV5-1; clone size: many; CDR3 DNA: TGCGCCAGCAGCTCCCAGGGACTAGCCCAAGAGACCCAGTACTTC; CDR3 protein: CASSSQGLAQETQYF
D gene: .; J gene: TRBJ2-3; V gene: TRBV5-1; clone size: many; CDR3 DNA: TGCGCCAGCAGCTTGGAGCAACAGACAGATACGCAGTATTTT; CDR3 protein: CASSLEQQTDTQYF
D gene: TRBD1; J gene: TRBJ1-4; V gene: TRBV20-1; clone size: many; CDR3 DNA: TGCAGTGCTAGGGGACAGTGGAGATTAGGGGAAAAACTGTTTTTT; CDR3 protein: CSARGQWRLGEKLFF
D gene: TRBD2; J gene: TRBJ2-3; V gene: TRBV7-6; clone size: .; CDR3 DNA: TGTGCCAGCAGCCGTGCGGGGGGGCTATCAGATACGCAGTATTTT; CDR3 protein: CASSRAGGLSDTQYF
D gene: .; J gene: TRBJ1-2; V gene: TRBV12-3/TRBV12-4; clone size: many; CDR3 DNA: TGTGCCAGCAGTTTAGTAGGGTCAGAGAGATATGGCTACACCTTC; CDR3 protein: CASSLVGSERYGYTF
D gene: TRBD2; J gene: TRBJ2-1; V gene: TRBV5-3; clone size: .; CDR3 DNA: TGTGCCATGAGCCTTGGACTAGCGGGGGGCTCCTACAATGAGCAGTTCTTC; CDR3 protein: CAMSLGLAGGSYNEQFF